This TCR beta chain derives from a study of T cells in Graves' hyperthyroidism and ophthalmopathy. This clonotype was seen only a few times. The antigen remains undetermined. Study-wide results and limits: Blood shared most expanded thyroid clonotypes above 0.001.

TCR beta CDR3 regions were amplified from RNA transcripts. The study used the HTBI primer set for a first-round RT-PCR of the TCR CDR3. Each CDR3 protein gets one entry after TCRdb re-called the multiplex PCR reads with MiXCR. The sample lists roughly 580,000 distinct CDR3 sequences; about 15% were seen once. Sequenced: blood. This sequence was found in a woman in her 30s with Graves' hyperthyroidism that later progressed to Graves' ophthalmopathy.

CDR3 in amino acids: CASSQNLDYGYTF. CDR3 coding DNA: TGTGCCAGCAGCCAAAATCTGGACTATGGCTACACCTTC. This chain uses TRBV3-1 with TRBJ1-2; D is ambiguous. Germline CDR1 and CDR2: LGHDT and YNNKEL (reference sequence). With 2 bases removed from V and 3 bases from J, the gap between germline ends came to 7 bases. This CDR3 comprises 13 residues.